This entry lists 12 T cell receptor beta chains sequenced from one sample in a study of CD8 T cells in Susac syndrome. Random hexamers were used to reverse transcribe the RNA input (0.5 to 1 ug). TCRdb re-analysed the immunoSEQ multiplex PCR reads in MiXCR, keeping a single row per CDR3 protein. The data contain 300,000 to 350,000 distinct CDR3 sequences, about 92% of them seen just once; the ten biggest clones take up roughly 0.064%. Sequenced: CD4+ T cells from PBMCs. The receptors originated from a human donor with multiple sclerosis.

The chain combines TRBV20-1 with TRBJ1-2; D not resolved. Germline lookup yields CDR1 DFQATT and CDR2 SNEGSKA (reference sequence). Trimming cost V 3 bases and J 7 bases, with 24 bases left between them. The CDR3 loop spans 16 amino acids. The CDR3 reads CSARLEGRSRISGYTF. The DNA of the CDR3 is TGCAGTGCTAGGTTAGAAGGGAGGTCCAGGATCTCTGGCTACACCTTC.

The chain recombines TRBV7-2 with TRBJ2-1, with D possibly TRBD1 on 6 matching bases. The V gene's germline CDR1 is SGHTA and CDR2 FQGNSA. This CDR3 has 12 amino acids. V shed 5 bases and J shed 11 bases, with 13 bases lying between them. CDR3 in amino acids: CASSAQGVQQFF. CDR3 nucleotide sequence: TGTGCCAGCAGCGCACAGGGTGTCCAGCAGTTCTTC.

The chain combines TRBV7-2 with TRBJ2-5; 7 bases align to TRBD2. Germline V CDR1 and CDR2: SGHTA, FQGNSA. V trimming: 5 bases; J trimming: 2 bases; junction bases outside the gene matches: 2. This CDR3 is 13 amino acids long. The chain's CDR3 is CASSRGGQETQYF. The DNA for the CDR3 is TGTGCCAGCAGCCGCGGGGGTCAAGAGACCCAGTACTTC.

The CDR3, as DNA: TGTGCCAGCAGCTTAGAGGGTAGGGTAGCGGGAGGGGGCTACAATGAGCAGTTCTTC. Its translation is CASSLEGRVAGGGYNEQFF. The chain combines TRBV11-3 with TRBJ2-1; 11 nucleotides agree with TRBD2. Per the germline V gene, CDR1 is SGHNT and CDR2 is YENEEA. V trimming: 0 bases; J trimming: 3 bases; junction bases outside the gene matches: 10. This CDR3 is 19 amino acids long.

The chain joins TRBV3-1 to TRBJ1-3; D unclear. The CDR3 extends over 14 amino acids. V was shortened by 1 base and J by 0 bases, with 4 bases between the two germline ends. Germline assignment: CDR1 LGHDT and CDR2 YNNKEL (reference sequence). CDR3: CASSQALSGNTIYF. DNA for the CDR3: TGTGCCAGCAGCCAAGCTCTCTCTGGAAACACCATATATTTT.

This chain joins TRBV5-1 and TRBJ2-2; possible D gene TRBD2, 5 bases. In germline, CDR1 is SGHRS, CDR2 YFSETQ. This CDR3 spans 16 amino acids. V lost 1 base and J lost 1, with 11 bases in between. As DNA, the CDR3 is TGCGCCAGCAGCTTGAATCAAGAGGGGAACACCGGGGAGCTGTTTTTT. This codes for CASSLNQEGNTGELFF.

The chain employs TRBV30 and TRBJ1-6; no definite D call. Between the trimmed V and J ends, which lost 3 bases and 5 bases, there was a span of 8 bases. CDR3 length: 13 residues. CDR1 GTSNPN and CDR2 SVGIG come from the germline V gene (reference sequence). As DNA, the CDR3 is TGTGCCTGGAGGTTCAGCGATAATTCACCCCTCCACTTT. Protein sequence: CAWRFSDNSPLHF.

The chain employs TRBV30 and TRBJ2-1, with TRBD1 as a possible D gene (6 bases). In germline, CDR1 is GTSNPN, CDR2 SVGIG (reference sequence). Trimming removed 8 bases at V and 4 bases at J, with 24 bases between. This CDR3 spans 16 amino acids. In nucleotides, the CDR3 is TGTGCCCACGGGCAGGGGTCCTCTCTCCCTTACAATGAGCAGTTCTTC. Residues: CAHGQGSSLPYNEQFF. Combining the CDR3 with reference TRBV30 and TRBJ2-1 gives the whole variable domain SQTIHQWPATLVQPVGSPLSLECTVEGTSNPNLYWYRQAAGRGLQLLFYSVGIGQISSEVPQNLSASRPQDRQFILSSKKLLLSDSGFYLCAHGQGSSLPYNEQFFGPGTRLTVL.

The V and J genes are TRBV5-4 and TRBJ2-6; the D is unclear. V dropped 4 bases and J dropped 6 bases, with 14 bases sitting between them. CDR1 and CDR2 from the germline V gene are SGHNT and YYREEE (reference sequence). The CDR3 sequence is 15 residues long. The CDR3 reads CASSPSPPPANVLTF. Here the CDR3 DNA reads TGTGCCAGCAGCCCTTCACCGCCCCCGGCCAACGTCCTGACTTTC.

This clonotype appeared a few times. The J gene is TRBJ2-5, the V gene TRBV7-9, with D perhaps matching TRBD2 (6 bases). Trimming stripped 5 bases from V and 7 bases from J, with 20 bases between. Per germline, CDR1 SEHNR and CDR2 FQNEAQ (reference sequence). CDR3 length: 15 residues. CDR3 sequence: CASSVGLAAEGTQYF. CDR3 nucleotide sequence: TGTGCCAGCAGCGTGGGACTGGCGGCCGAAGGGACCCAGTACTTC.

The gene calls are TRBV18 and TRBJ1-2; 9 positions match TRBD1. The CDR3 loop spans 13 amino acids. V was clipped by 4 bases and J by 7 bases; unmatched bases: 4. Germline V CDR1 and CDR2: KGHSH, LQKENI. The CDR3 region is CASSRDRVSGYTF. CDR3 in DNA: TGTGCCAGCTCACGGGACAGGGTCAGTGGCTACACCTTC.

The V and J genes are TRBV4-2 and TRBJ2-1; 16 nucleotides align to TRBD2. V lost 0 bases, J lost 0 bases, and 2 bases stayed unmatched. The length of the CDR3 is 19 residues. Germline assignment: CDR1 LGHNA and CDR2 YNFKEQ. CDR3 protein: CASSQEGLAGGSSYNEQFF. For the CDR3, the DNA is TGTGCCAGCAGCCAAGAGGGACTAGCGGGAGGGAGCTCCTACAATGAGCAGTTCTTC.